This T cell receptor (beta chain) comes out of a study of post-analysis software for immune sequencing data. Overall study: Included among the disease courses, which were recorded for the cohort, were relapsing-remitting, secondary progressive and progressive-relapsing multiple sclerosis. Findings of the study overall: Strong same-batch co-clustering of samples appeared with F measure clustering. Patients carried a few TRBV segments more frequently than controls did, and TRBV5-6, TRBV5-1 and TRBV20-1 were among them. Controls had significantly higher normalized Chao1 diversity than multiple sclerosis patients.

cDNA libraries for TCR beta contained unique molecular identifiers. When roughly 0.9 to 10 million T cells were used, they gave hundreds of thousands of cDNA molecules. Each CDR3 protein gets one entry after TCRdb re-called the PCR reads with MiXCR. Altogether about 380,000 distinct CDR3 sequences are present, about a third being singletons, with the ten largest covering roughly 13%. This clonotype appeared a few times. Its target is not known. Losses at the gene ends were 3 bases for V and 4 bases for J; bases not matched to a gene: 8. The length of the CDR3 is 15 residues. Germline CDR1 reads SGHRS; CDR2 reads YFSETQ.

Sequencing was carried out using blood. The sequence derives from a girl aged 5-17 years with multiple sclerosis. The chain uses TRBV5-1 and TRBJ1-2, with 8 positions matching TRBD1. CDR3 nucleotide sequence: TGCGCCAGCAGCTCGGGGGGGACAGGAGCCTATGGCTACACCTTC. Translated: CASSSGGTGAYGYTF.